This TCR beta chain was obtained from a study of shared clonotypes between healthy human individuals. Overall study findings and caveats: Specimens sampled were limited to blood, with tissue repertoires likely differing.

Cells designated naive CD8 were CD45RO-negative and were positively selected for CCR7, with terminally differentiated effector memory CD45RA+ cells excluded. TCRdb keeps only in-frame clones here, not all; method: immunoSEQ multiplex PCR. Of about 2,200,000 clones listed, approximately 94% are singletons. This CDR3 comprises 14 residues. Germline assignment: CDR1 MNHNS and CDR2 SASEGT. Trimming removed 2 bases from V and 0 bases from J, with 8 bases in between. About this clone: Its antigen is as yet unknown.

This TCR derives from a man between 18 and 29 years old in good health. Some clones in this sample may be carry-over from other donors' samples. Sequencing used naive CD8+ T cells from PBMCs. The chain uses TRBV6-1 and TRBJ2-7, with D possibly TRBD1 on 5 matching bases. CDR3: CASSEYRSSYEQYF. In DNA, the CDR3 is TGTGCCAGCAGTGAATACAGGAGCTCCTACGAGCAGTACTTC.